The 31 T cell receptor beta chains reported below all come from one sample, sequenced in a study of response to subunit inactivated influenza vaccine. TCRdb re-called the RT-PCR reads through MiXCR, storing one row per CDR3 protein. The sample carries about 780,000 distinct CDR3 sequences, around a sixth recorded once. Here the sequenced sample was PBMCs from blood, taken around 5 days after vaccination. Receptors originate from a man aged 45-65 years who received an inactivated influenza vaccine.

This clonotype came up many times. The chain uses TRBV29-1 and TRBJ1-1, with 9 bases fitting TRBD1. The CDR3 runs to 11 residues. The ends lost 6 bases at V and 12 bases at J; junction bases unmatched: 8. Germline V lookup: CDR1 SQVTM, CDR2 ANQGSEA. The DNA of the CDR3 is TGCAGCGTAGACAGGGGGGGTGGAACTTTCTTT. Translating it yields CSVDRGGGTFF.

This chain joins TRBV5-1 and TRBJ2-3, with 14 nucleotides matching TRBD2. CDR1 and CDR2 (germline): SGHRS, YFSETQ. This CDR3 contains 18 residues. V shed 4 bases, J shed 2 bases, and the junction held 9 bases outside the gene matches. The CDR3 loop reads CASSIAGTSGRYTDTQYF. The CDR3 DNA sequence: TGCGCCAGCAGCATTGCCGGGACTAGCGGGAGATACACAGATACGCAGTATTTT.

The chain employs TRBV2 and TRBJ1-1; D perhaps matches TRBD1 (6 bases). The CDR3 loop spans 14 amino acids. Trimming removed 6 bases from V and 0 bases from J, with 11 bases in between. Germline CDR1 reads SNHLY; CDR2 reads FYNNEI. The CDR3 loop is CASRDRFMNTEAFF. CDR3 DNA: TGTGCCAGCAGGGACAGATTCATGAACACTGAAGCTTTCTTT.

This clonotype was counted a few times. The V gene is TRBV20-1, the J gene TRBJ1-1, with no clear D. Germline CDR1 reads DFQATT; CDR2 reads SNEGSKA (reference sequence). The ends were cut back, 3 bases at V and 1 base at J, with 12 bases in the middle. CDR3 length: 14 residues. The CDR3 coding sequence is TGCAGTGCTAGGGGCGGGTCAGCGAACACTGAAGCTTTCTTT. Translating it yields CSARGGSANTEAFF.

This clonotype was seen repeatedly, ten times or more. The V and J genes are TRBV4-3 and TRBJ2-7; D is unclear. The V gene's germline CDR1 is LGHNA and CDR2 YSLEER. The CDR3 is 13 amino acids. V lost 3 bases, J lost 2 bases, and 8 bases lay in between. The CDR3 DNA reads TGCGCCAGCAGCCAGAAACGGACCTACGAGCAGTACTTC. Its translation is CASSQKRTYEQYF.

The chain carries TRBV5-6 and TRBJ2-1; D gene uncertain. With 5 bases removed from V and 3 bases from J, the gap between germline ends came to 12 bases. The germline gives CDR1 SGHDT, CDR2 YYEEEE. The CDR3 spans 14 residues. The CDR3 sequence is CASSSANVYNEQFF. CDR3 bases: TGTGCCAGCAGTTCGGCTAACGTCTACAATGAGCAGTTCTTC. The full variable domain, rest sourced from reference TRBV5-6 and TRBJ2-1, is DAGVTQSPTHLIKTRGQQVTLRCSPKSGHDTVSWYQQALGQGPQFIFQYYEEEERQRGNFPDRFSGHQFPNYSSELNVNALLLGDSALYLCASSSANVYNEQFFGPGTRLTVL.

The CDR3 DNA reads as TGCAGCGTACACAGGATTGGCTATGGCTACACCTTC. It translates to CSVHRIGYGYTF. J is TRBJ1-2 and V is TRBV29-1; D perhaps matches TRBD1 (5 bases). Trimming stripped 6 bases from V and 4 bases from J, with 12 bases between. Germline-derived CDR1 and CDR2 are SQVTM and ANQGSEA. The CDR3 is made up of 12 amino acids.

The table lists this clonotype with a few counts. The gene calls are TRBV12-3 or TRBV12-4 and TRBJ2-3, with a possible D match to TRBD2 (6 bases). The CDR3 runs 15 residues. V lost 5 bases, J lost 9 bases, and 21 bases lay in between. DNA for the CDR3: TGTGCCAGCAGTGGGACTGTCGGGAGTATGGGGACGCAGTATTTT. The encoded protein is CASSGTVGSMGTQYF.

This clonotype was observed many times. The chain joins TRBV4-2 to TRBJ2-1, with TRBD2 identical over 8 bases. Germline lookup yields CDR1 LGHNA and CDR2 YNFKEQ. The trim removed 1 base at V and 5 bases at J, leaving 10 bases unmatched. The CDR3 loop spans 17 amino acids. The CDR3 DNA is TGTGCCAGCAGCCAAGTAGGAGCGGGAGTTTTGAACAATGAGCAGTTCTTC. Translating it yields CASSQVGAGVLNNEQFF.

This clonotype was observed a handful of times. V usage is TRBV7-9 and J usage is TRBJ2-1; D not resolved. This CDR3 has 15 residues. Germline-derived CDR1 and CDR2 are SEHNR and FQNEAQ (reference sequence). V was clipped by 1 base and J by 8 bases, with 15 bases between them. The CDR3 sequence: CASSLVSTQSYEQFF. CDR3 DNA sequence: TGTGCCAGCAGCTTAGTGTCTACTCAAAGCTATGAGCAGTTCTTC.

V usage is TRBV10-3 and J usage is TRBJ2-5; 7 nucleotides line up with TRBD2. Germline V lookup: CDR1 ENHRY, CDR2 SYGVKD. With V trimmed by 6 bases and J by 5 bases, 6 bases remained unmatched. CDR3 length equals 13 residues. The CDR3 DNA follows: TGTGCCATCAGAGCCGGACTAGTTGAGACCCAGTACTTC. Its translation is CAIRAGLVETQYF.

J is TRBJ2-4 and V is TRBV2; 8 positions agree with TRBD1. The CDR3 is made up of 15 amino acids. V shed 7 bases, J shed 9 bases, and the junction held 14 bases outside the gene matches. CDR1 and CDR2 (germline): SNHLY, FYNNEI. CDR3 DNA: TGTGCCAGCACTAGACTCCGGACAGGGTCTGGCATTCAGTACTTC. Translation: CASTRLRTGSGIQYF.

J is TRBJ2-5 and V is TRBV20-1, with unresolved D. The CDR3 has 10 amino acids. Germline-derived CDR1 and CDR2 are DFQATT and SNEGSKA (reference sequence). Trimming took off 6 bases at V and 5 bases at J, with 7 bases between the two ends. CDR3 sequence reads: CSAVRETQYF. CDR3 coding DNA: TGCAGTGCCGTCCGGGAGACCCAGTACTTC.

The sample holds a few counts of this clonotype. The chain employs TRBV6-4 and TRBJ2-3; weak D call: TRBD1 (6 bases). Looked up from germline, CDR1 is MRHNA and CDR2 is SNTAGT. The CDR3 has 13 residues. Between the trimmed V and J ends, which lost 5 bases and 5 bases, there was a span of 11 bases. Here the CDR3 DNA reads TGTGCCAGCAGTTACAGGGTTGGAGATACGCAGTATTTT. Amino acid sequence: CASSYRVGDTQYF.

CDR3 sequence: CASSAQVNYGYTF. The CDR3 bases are TGTGCCAGCAGTGCACAGGTAAACTATGGCTACACCTTC. This chain connects TRBV12-3 or TRBV12-4 to TRBJ1-2; perhaps TRBD1 as D (5 bases). This CDR3 comprises 13 residues. Deletions cut 5 bases from V and 2 bases from J, with 9 bases between.

Only a few counts were recorded for this clonotype. The rearrangement uses TRBV20-1 and TRBJ2-7; D not resolved. This CDR3 contains 13 residues. Trimming removed 3 bases at V and 3 bases at J, with 12 bases between. Germline CDR1 and CDR2: DFQATT and SNEGSKA (reference sequence). CDR3 DNA sequence: TGCAGTGCTAGGCCCACCTCAAACTACGAGCAGTACTTC. This gives the protein CSARPTSNYEQYF.

This chain links TRBV4-2 with TRBJ2-4, with TRBD1 as a possible D gene (5 bases). Trimming removed 3 bases at V and 2 bases at J, with 14 bases between. The germline CDR1 and CDR2 sequences are LGHNA and YNFKEQ. This CDR3 is built from 16 residues. This CDR3 reads CASSHSGTGTKNIQYF. The CDR3 nucleotides read TGTGCCAGCAGCCATTCAGGTACAGGAACCAAAAACATTCAGTACTTC.

This clonotype has just a few counts. The chain recombines TRBV7-2 with TRBJ1-6; no firm D call. Germline V gene lookup returns CDR1 SGHTA and CDR2 FQGNSA. This CDR3 comprises 15 residues. V lost 1 base and J 9 bases, leaving 13 bases between the germline ends. The CDR3 bases are TGTGCCAGCAGCTTAGAGGGTCCCAGCAGTTCACCCCTCCACTTT. It encodes CASSLEGPSSSPLHF.

This chain uses TRBV6-1 with TRBJ2-7; 7 nucleotides align to TRBD2. CDR1 and CDR2 from the germline V gene are MNHNS and SASEGT. The CDR3 consists of 15 residues. V lost 5 bases and J lost 2; bases outside the gene matches: 9. CDR3 DNA sequence: TGTGCCAGCAGTCCCCCCAGGCTAGCGGCCTACGAGCAGTACTTC. Protein: CASSPPRLAAYEQYF.

The chain couples TRBV24-1 to TRBJ2-2; D may be TRBD1 (6 bases). The V end lost 1 base, the J end lost 6 bases, and 14 bases lay between the germline ends. Germline V gene data show CDR1 as KGHDR and CDR2 as SFDVKD. The CDR3 has 16 amino acids. The CDR3 DNA reads as TGTGCCACCAGTGATTTCCGGACAGAGAGGCCCGGGGAGCTGTTTTTT. The encoded protein is CATSDFRTERPGELFF.

The chain couples TRBV11-2 to TRBJ2-1, with D possibly called TRBD1 or TRBD2 (5 bases each). The CDR3 totals 11 residues. Germline V gene sequence: CDR1 SGHAT, CDR2 FQNNGV. V lost 4 bases and J lost 13, with 11 bases in between. The CDR3 region is CASSYQGEQFF. The DNA for the CDR3 is TGTGCCAGCAGCTACCAGGGAGAACAGTTCTTC.

This chain links TRBV6-2 or TRBV6-3 with TRBJ2-3, with D unclear. This CDR3 comprises 17 residues. The ends were cut back, 5 bases at V and 2 bases at J, with 20 bases in the middle. In germline, CDR1 is MNHEY, CDR2 SVGEGT. This CDR3 is CASSQTHHVWVTDTQYF. In DNA form, the CDR3 reads TGTGCCAGCAGTCAAACTCACCACGTCTGGGTCACAGATACGCAGTATTTT.

In this sample, this clonotype turned up many times. The chain couples TRBV20-1 to TRBJ2-3; D gene uncertain. The V end was cut by 3 bases, the J end by 2 bases, with 6 bases between. The CDR3 is 12 residues long. CDR1 is DFQATT and CDR2 is SNEGSKA in the germline V gene (reference sequence). The CDR3 DNA reads as TGCAGTGCTAGCCCCCACACAGATACGCAGTATTTT. It codes for CSASPHTDTQYF.

This clonotype was counted between two and nine times. V and J are TRBV4-1 and TRBJ1-2, with D perhaps TRBD1 (5 bases). V was trimmed by 3 bases and J by 7 bases, leaving 12 bases between them. Germline V CDR1 and CDR2: MGHRA, YSYEKL. This CDR3 is 13 amino acids long. CDR3 sequence reads: CASSQTDLGGYTF. The CDR3 bases are TGCGCCAGCAGCCAGACAGACCTTGGTGGCTACACCTTC.

The genes are TRBV11-3 and TRBJ2-1; 11 bases match TRBD2. CDR1 and CDR2 from the germline V gene are SGHNT and YENEEA. V shed 5 bases, J shed 7 bases, and the junction held 10 bases outside the gene matches. This CDR3 region has 16 residues. CDR3 DNA: TGTGCCAGCAGCCCCAAGACTAGCGGGACCAGTAATGAGCAGTTCTTC. This translates into CASSPKTSGTSNEQFF.

A note on this clonotype: A read error is possible here, since a much larger clone lies one base away. The rearrangement links TRBV30 to TRBJ2-5; D might be TRBD1 (5 bases). Trimming took 5 bases from V and 2 from J, leaving 9 bases between them. This CDR3 spans 12 amino acids. Germline V gene sequence: CDR1 GTSNPN, CDR2 SVGIG (reference sequence). In DNA form, the CDR3 reads TGTGCCTGGGGTAGACAGCAAGAGACCCAGTACTTC. Translating gives CAWGRQQETQYF. Using reference TRBV30 and TRBJ2-5 for the parts outside the CDR3, the full variable domain is SQTIHQWPATLVQPVGSPLSLECTVEGTSNPNLYWYRQAAGRGLQLLFYSVGIGQISSEVPQNLSASRPQDRQFILSSKKLLLSDSGFYLCAWGRQQETQYFGPGTRLLVL.

Comments on this clonotype: This may be a read error: a much more frequent sequence differs by one nucleotide. This chain connects TRBV12-3 or TRBV12-4 to TRBJ2-5; no clear D gene. The CDR3 is made up of 13 amino acids. V was trimmed by 3 bases and J by 2 bases, leaving 7 bases between them. For the CDR3, the DNA is TGTGCCAGCAGTTTTTGGCAGCAAGAGACCCAGTACTTC. It yields the protein CASSFWQQETQYF.

The CDR3 loop is CASRQGLVDGYTF. In DNA form, the CDR3 reads TGCGCCAGCAGACAGGGACTGGTGGATGGCTACACCTTC. The J gene is TRBJ1-2, the V gene TRBV10-2; weak D call: TRBD1 (6 bases). Trimming shortened V by 6 bases and J by 6 bases, and 14 bases separated the two germline ends. Germline loops: CDR1 WSHSY, CDR2 SAAADI. The CDR3 is 13 amino acids.

About this clonotype itself: The junction shows a germline mismatch at one end, possibly a read error. The chain has TRBV20-1 and TRBJ2-3; the D call may be TRBD1 or TRBD2 (5 bases each). Germline lookup yields CDR1 DFQATT and CDR2 SNEGSKA (reference sequence). The CDR3 is 14 residues long. For the CDR3, the DNA is TGCAGTGCTAGAGATAGCGCGGCGACAGATACGCAGTCTTTT. Translation gives CSARDSAATDTQSF.

V gene TRBV20-1 combines with J gene TRBJ2-3; D may match TRBD1 or TRBD2 (5 bases each). V was trimmed by 4 bases and J by 7 bases, leaving 15 bases between them. This CDR3 is built from 13 residues. Germline CDR1 DFQATT, CDR2 SNEGSKA (reference sequence). CDR3 DNA sequence: TGCAGTGCTACAGGGACGCCTTTAAATACGCAGTATTTT. This gives the protein CSATGTPLNTQYF.

Only a few counts were recorded for this clonotype. This chain connects TRBV5-1 to TRBJ2-3, with D tentatively TRBD1 (6 bases). The CDR3 length is 16 residues. V was trimmed by 2 bases and J by 1 base, leaving 14 bases between them. Germline assignment: CDR1 SGHRS and CDR2 YFSETQ. CDR3 nucleotides: TGCGCCAGCAGCTTATTACAGGGCTCGGGCACAGATACGCAGTATTTT. It translates to CASSLLQGSGTDTQYF.